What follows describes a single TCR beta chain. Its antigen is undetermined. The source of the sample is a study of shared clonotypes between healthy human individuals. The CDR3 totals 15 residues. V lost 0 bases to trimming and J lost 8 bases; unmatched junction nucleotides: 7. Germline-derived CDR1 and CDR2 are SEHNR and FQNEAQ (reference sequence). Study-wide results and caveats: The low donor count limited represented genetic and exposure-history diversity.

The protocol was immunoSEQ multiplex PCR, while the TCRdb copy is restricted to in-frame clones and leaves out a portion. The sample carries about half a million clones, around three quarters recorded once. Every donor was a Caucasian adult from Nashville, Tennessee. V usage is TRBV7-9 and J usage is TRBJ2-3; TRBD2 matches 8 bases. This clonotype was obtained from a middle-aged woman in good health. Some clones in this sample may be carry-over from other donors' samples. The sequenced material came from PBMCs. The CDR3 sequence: CASSLASGGPSTQYF. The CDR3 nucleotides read TGTGCCAGCAGCTTAGCCTCGGGAGGGCCGAGTACGCAGTATTTT.